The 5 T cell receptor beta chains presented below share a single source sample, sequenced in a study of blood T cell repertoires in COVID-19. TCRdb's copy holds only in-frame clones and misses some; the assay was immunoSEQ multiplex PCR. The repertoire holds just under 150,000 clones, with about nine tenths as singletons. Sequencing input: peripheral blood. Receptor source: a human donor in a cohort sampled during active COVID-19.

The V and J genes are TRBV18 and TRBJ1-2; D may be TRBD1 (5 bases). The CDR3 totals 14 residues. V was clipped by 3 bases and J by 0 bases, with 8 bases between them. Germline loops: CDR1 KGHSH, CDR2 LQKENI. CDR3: CASSPGGANYGYTF. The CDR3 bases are TGTGCCAGCTCACCGGGGGGAGCTAACTATGGCTACACCTTC.

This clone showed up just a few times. In DNA, the CDR3 is TGTGCCAGCAGCCACTCAGGACATCCCCAGCCCCAGCATTTT. This gives the protein CASSHSGHPQPQHF. The chain has TRBV4-2 and TRBJ1-5; D is possibly TRBD1 (5 bases). Germline CDR1 and CDR2: LGHNA and YNFKEQ. Trimming left V 3 bases short and J 7 bases short, with 13 bases between. This CDR3 is built from 14 residues.

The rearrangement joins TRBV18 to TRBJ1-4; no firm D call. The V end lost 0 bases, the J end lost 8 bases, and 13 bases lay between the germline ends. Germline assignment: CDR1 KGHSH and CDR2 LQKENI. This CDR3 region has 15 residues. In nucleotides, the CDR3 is TGTGCCAGCTCACCACCGTCCACGGGTCGGGAAAAACTGTTTTTT. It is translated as CASSPPSTGREKLFF.

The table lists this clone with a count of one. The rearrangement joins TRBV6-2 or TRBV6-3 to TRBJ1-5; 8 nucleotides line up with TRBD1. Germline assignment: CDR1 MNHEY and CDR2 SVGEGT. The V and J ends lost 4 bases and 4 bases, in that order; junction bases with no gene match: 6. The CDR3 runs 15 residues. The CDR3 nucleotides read TGTGCCAGCAGTTGGGGACAGGCAGTTAATCAGCCCCAGCATTTT. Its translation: CASSWGQAVNQPQHF.

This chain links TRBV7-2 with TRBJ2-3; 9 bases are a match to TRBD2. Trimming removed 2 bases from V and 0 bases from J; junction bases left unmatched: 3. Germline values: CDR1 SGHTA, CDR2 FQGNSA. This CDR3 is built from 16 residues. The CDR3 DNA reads TGTGCCAGCAGCTTAAGCGGGGGGTATAGCACAGATACGCAGTATTTT. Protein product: CASSLSGGYSTDTQYF.